The T cell receptor (beta chain) described here comes from a study of blood T cell repertoires in COVID-19 (dated by TCRdb to between 2020 and 2021). Turning to the overall study: The collaborator samples originated in the United States, Italy and Spain and spanned the acute and convalescent phases of COVID-19. The material from the prospective study consisted of cDNA or gDNA derived from T cells, B-cell-depleted T cells, or PBMCs. Subjects who had been exposed to COVID-19, were actively infected with it, or had recovered from it provided the deeply sampled blood TCRbeta repertoires that made up the dataset. The repertoires were made available in a free public database intended to serve as a resource for research on the immune response to SARS-CoV-2. The samples were drawn from two sources: the first 160 participants of the ongoing ImmuneRACE study, and fewer than 1,500 subjects contributed by 6 global collaborators. Nearly every sample came with metadata listing a de-identified subject ID, COVID-19 status, age in years and sex. HLA class I and class II types, where available, came from metadata supplied by the sample provider rather than from assay-based typing. Study-level results and caveats: How much clinical and demographic metadata was included differed by source and by participant, and the metadata was provided uncurated.

At one collaborating source in Seattle, patients were enrolled during active infection and were followed longitudinally through the course of disease. Whole blood was collected in K2EDTA tubes by collaborating institutions according to the institutions' own protocols. For TCRbeta analysis, collaborators shipped samples in one of three forms: frozen whole blood, isolated PBMCs, or DNA extracted from either of those sample types. The immunoSEQ Assay, a bias-controlled multiplex PCR, was used to amplify TCRbeta CDR3 regions from genomic DNA. In the source study's methods: Within the assay, amplification of reference gene primers was used to estimate how many nucleated cells each sample contained. Sequence reads were collapsed and filtered to measure the absolute abundance of every unique TCRbeta CDR3 rearrangement. For each sample, productive Simpson clonality was calculated by taking the square root of Simpson's diversity index across productive rearrangements. Drawn from immuneACCESS, this table holds only the in-frame rearrangements with V and J called that TCRdb kept. Clones are partly lost; checked studies trace under half to an unresolved V gene and leave the rest unexplained. V, J and clone size reflect that table, while D and trimming were determined from the DNA. The sample table records about 480,000 clones; 89% of these occur just once. The ten largest clones add up to roughly 0.84% of the sample.

Regarding this clone: There is no known antigen for this receptor. Within one base of it there is no much larger clone, and no base qualities were kept.

V and J lose 6 bases and 2 bases, and a span of 14 bases separates them. The CDR3 holds 14 amino acids from the cysteine to the phenylalanine. Only the CDR3 part of the read is kept: 42 bases, read in frame from the first base. The germline V gene (reference sequence) supplies CDR1 MNHEY and CDR2 SMNVEV. The rearrangement combines TRBV27 with TRBJ2-7; perhaps TRBD2 is the D gene, with 7 bases matching. The sequence came from a young man with COVID-19, enrolled during active disease. Sequencing was done on a sample of peripheral blood. The CDR3 reads CASRAGAGAYEQYF. The DNA sequence reads TGTGCCAGCAGGGCAGGGGCGGGAGCCTACGAGCAGTACTTC.